Listed below are T cell receptor beta chains from one sample, sequenced in a study of T cell clonotyping in hematopoietic cell transplantation. The assay was immunoSEQ multiplex PCR, and TCRdb's table has in-frame clones only and misses some. The sample shows about 6,800 clones, nearly 99% of them seen only once. Sample: PBMCs, taken 30 days after allogeneic stem cell transplant. The receptor source for this set is a male patient over 55 who had an allogeneic stem cell transplant from a related donor, so the T cells may come from the graft donor. Some clones in this sample may be carry-over from other donors' samples. The CDR3 runs from the conserved cysteine through the conserved F or W. D genes are given only for firm matches. Some rows have no size entry. The others give once, few or many, or a class for an expanded clone.

clone size	D gene	J gene	V gene	CDR3 protein	CDR3 DNA
NA	TRBD1	TRBJ1-2	TRBV19	CASSIRLGGPGYTF	TGTGCCAGTAGTATTCGGTTAGGGGGCCCTGGCTACACCTTC
NA	TRBD1	TRBJ1-2	TRBV5-6	CASSFGTGLGGYTF	TGTGCCAGCAGCTTCGGGACAGGATTGGGGGGCTACACCTTC
NA	TRBD1	TRBJ1-5	TRBV5-4	CASSAGQGQPQHF	TGTGCCAGCAGCGCCGGACAGGGGCAGCCCCAGCATTTT
NA	TRBD2	TRBJ2-3	TRBV30	CAWSRRGLAGTDTQYF	TGTGCCTGGAGCCGCCGAGGACTAGCGGGCACAGATACGCAGTATTTT
NA	NA	TRBJ2-1	TRBV6-7	CASSNLAPYYNEQFF	TGTGCCAGCAGCAACCTAGCGCCTTACTACAATGAGCAGTTCTTC
NA	NA	TRBJ2-3	TRBV6-1	CAIIRDTPSTDTQYF	TGTGCCATAATCCGGGACACACCTAGCACAGATACGCAGTATTTT
NA	TRBD1	TRBJ2-1	TRBV13	CASSHGTGYYNEQFF	TGTGCCAGCAGCCACGGGACAGGGTATTACAATGAGCAGTTCTTC
NA	NA	TRBJ2-2	TRBV6-5	CASSYYGPTNTGELFF	TGTGCCAGCAGTTACTATGGACCCACGAACACCGGGGAGCTGTTTTTT
NA	NA	TRBJ1-2	TRBV7-2	CASSLGYSYGYTF	TGTGCCAGCAGCTTAGGTTACTCCTATGGCTACACCTTC
once	NA	TRBJ1-5	TRBV27	CASSLSGATSNQPQHF	TGTGCCAGCAGTTTATCCGGGGCGACTAGCAATCAGCCCCAGCATTTT
NA	NA	TRBJ2-7	TRBV19	CASSIQGHVSYEQYF	TGTGCCAGTAGTATTCAGGGCCATGTCTCCTACGAGCAGTACTTC